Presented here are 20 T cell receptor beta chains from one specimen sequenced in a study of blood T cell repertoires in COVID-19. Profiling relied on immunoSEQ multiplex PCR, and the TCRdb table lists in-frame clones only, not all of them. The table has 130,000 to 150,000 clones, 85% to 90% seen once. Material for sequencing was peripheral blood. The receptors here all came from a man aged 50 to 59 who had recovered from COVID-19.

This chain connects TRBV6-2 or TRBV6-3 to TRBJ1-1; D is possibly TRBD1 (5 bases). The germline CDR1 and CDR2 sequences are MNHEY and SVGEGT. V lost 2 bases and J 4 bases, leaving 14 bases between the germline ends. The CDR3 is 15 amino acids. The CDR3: CASSYRAGYSTEAFF. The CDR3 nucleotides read TGTGCCAGCAGTTACCGTGCAGGGTACAGCACTGAAGCTTTCTTT.

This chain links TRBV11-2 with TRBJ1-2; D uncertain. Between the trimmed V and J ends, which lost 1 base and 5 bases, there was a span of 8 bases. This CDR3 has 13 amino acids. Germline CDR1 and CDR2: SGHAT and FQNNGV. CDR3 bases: TGTGCCAGCAGCTTAGCACACGCTTATGGCTACACCTTC. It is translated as CASSLAHAYGYTF.

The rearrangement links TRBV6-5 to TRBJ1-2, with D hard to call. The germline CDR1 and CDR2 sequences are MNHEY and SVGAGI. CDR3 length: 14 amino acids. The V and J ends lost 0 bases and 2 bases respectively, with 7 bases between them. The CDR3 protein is CASSYSARNYGYTF. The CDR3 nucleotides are TGTGCCAGCAGTTACTCTGCCAGAAACTATGGCTACACCTTC.

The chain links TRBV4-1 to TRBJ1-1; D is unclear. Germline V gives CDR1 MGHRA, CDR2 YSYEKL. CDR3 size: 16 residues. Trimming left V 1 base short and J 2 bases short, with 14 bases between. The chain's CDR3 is CASSQAIAPLNTEAFF. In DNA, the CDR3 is TGCGCCAGCAGCCAAGCCATAGCGCCCCTCAACACTGAAGCTTTCTTT.

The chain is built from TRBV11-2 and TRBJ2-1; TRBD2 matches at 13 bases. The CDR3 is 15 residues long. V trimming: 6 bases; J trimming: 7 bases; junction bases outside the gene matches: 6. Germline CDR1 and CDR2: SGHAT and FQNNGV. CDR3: CASRATSGGANEQFF. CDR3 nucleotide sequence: TGTGCCAGCAGGGCCACTAGCGGGGGGGCTAATGAGCAGTTCTTC.

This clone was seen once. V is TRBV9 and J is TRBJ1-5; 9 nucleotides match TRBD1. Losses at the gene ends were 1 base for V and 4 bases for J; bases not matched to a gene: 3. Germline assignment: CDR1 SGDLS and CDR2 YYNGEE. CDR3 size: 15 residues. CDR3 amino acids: CASSVSGQGNQPQHF. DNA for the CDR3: TGTGCCAGCAGCGTATCGGGACAGGGTAATCAGCCCCAGCATTTT. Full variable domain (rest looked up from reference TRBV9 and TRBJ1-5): DSGVTQTPKHLITATGQRVTLRCSPRSGDLSVYWYQQSLDQGLQFLIQYYNGEERAKGNILERFSAQQFPDLHSELNLSSLELGDSALYFCASSVSGQGNQPQHFGDGTRLSIL.

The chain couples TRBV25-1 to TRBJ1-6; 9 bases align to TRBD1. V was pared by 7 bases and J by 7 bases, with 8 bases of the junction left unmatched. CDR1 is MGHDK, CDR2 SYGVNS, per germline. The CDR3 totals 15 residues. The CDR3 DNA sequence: TGTGCCAGCACGACCGCCGGGACAGGGAATTCACCCCTCCACTTT. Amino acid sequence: CASTTAGTGNSPLHF.

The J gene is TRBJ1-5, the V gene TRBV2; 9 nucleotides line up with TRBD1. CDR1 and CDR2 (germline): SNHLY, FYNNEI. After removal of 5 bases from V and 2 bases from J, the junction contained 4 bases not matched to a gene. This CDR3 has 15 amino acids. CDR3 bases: TGTGCCAGCAGTAACCGGGACAGGGGCAATCAGCCCCAGCATTTT. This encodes CASSNRDRGNQPQHF.

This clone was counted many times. The CDR3 is CASSYEGDGQPQHF. CDR3 nucleotides: TGTGCCAGCAGTTACGAGGGGGACGGTCAGCCCCAGCATTTT. The chain is built from TRBV6-6 and TRBJ1-5; TRBD1 is a possible D gene (6 bases). The CDR3 covers 14 residues. V dropped 2 bases and J dropped 6 bases, with 11 bases sitting between them. Germline-derived CDR1 and CDR2 are MNHNY and SVGAGI (reference sequence).

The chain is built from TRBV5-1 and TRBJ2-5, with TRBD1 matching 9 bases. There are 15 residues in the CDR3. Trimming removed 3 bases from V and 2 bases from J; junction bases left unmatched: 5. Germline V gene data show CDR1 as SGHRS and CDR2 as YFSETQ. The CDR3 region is CASSSGQGWQETQYF. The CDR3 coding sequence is TGCGCCAGCAGCTCCGGACAGGGGTGGCAAGAGACCCAGTACTTC.

In nucleotides, the CDR3 is TGCGCCAGCAGTGAAGGCTTGACAGACAAAGCTTTCTTT. It codes for CASSEGLTDKAFF. The chain couples TRBV10-1 to TRBJ1-1, with D possibly being TRBD1 (5 bases). CDR3 length: 13 residues. The V gene lost 3 bases and the J gene lost 9 bases, with 14 bases spanning the gap. Germline V gene data show CDR1 as WNHNN and CDR2 as SYGVQD (reference sequence).

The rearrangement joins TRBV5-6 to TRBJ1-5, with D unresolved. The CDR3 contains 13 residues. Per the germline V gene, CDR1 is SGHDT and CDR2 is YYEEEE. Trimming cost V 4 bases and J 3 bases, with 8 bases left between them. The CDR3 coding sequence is TGTGCCAGCAGCGGCGGCCTCAATCAGCCCCAGCATTTT. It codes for CASSGGLNQPQHF.

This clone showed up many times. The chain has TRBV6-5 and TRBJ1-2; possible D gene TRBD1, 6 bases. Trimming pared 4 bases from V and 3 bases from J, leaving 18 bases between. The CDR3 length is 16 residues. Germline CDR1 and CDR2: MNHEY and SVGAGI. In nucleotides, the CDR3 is TGTGCCAGCAGTTCCCAAGGAGGAGGGGGGGACTATGGCTACACCTTC. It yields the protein CASSSQGGGGDYGYTF.

Written as DNA, the CDR3 is TGTGCCAGCAGCTTTTACACCAGTTCAAGGGGTAGCAATCAGCCCCAGCATTTT. Amino acids: CASSFYTSSRGSNQPQHF. The chain uses TRBV5-8 and TRBJ1-5; perhaps TRBD1 as D (5 bases). The CDR3 length is 18 residues. Germline assignment: CDR1 SGHTS and CDR2 YDEGEE. V dropped 2 bases and J dropped 0 bases, with 18 bases sitting between them.

CDR3 amino acids: CASSGRGGGDTEAFF. The CDR3 nucleotides read TGTGCCAGCAGCGGCAGGGGCGGGGGAGACACTGAAGCTTTCTTT. The chain links TRBV5-4 to TRBJ1-1; perhaps TRBD1 as D (6 bases). The CDR3 spans 15 residues. Per the germline V gene, CDR1 is SGHNT and CDR2 is YYREEE (reference sequence). Trimming shortened V by 4 bases and J by 3 bases, and 16 bases separated the two germline ends.

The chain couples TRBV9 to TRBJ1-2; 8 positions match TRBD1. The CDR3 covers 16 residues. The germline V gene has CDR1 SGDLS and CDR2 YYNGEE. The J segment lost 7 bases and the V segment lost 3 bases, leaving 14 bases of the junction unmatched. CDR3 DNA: TGTGCCAGCAGCGACCCAGGGGGCGACTCCTTTAGTGGCTACACCTTC. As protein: CASSDPGGDSFSGYTF.

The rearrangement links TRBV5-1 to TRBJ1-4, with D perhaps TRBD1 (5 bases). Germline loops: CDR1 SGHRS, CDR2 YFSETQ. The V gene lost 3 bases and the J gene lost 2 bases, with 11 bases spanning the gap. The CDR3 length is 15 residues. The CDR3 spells CASSSGGGTNEKLFF. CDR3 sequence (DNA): TGCGCCAGCAGCTCGGGCGGGGGTACTAATGAAAAACTGTTTTTT. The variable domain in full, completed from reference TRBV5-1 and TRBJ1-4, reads KAGVTQTPRYLIKTRGQQVTLSCSPISGHRSVSWYQQTPGQGLQFLFEYFSETQRNKGNFPGRFSGRQFSNSRSEMNVSTLELGDSALYLCASSSGGGTNEKLFFGSGTQLSVL.

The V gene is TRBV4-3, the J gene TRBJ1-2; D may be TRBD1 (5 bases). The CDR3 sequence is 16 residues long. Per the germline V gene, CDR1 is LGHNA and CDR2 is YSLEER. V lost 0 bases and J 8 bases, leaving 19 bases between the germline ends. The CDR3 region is CASSQEATWSGRGYTF. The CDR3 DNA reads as TGCGCCAGCAGCCAAGAAGCTACCTGGTCAGGGAGGGGCTACACCTTC.

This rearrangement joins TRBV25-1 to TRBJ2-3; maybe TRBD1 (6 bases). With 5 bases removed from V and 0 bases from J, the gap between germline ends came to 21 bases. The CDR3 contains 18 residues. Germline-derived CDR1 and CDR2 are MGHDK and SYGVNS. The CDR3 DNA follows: TGTGCCAGCAGTAGCGACAGGAATCCCAACCCGAGCACAGATACGCAGTATTTT. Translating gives CASSSDRNPNPSTDTQYF.

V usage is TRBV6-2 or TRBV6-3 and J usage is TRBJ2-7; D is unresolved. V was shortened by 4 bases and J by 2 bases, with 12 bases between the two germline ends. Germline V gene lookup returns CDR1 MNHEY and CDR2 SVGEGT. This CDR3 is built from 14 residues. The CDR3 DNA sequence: TGTGCCAGCAGTTCCTCCGAGTTTCCCTACGAGCAGTACTTC. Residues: CASSSSEFPYEQYF.